Detailed here is one TCR beta chain. What it binds is unknown. This CDR3 region has 13 residues. Trimming took 10 bases from V and 6 from J, leaving 18 bases between them. Germline values: CDR1 ENHRY, CDR2 SYGVKD. These data are taken from a study of post-analysis software for immune sequencing data. On the study more broadly: Included among the disease courses, which were recorded for the cohort, were relapsing-remitting, secondary progressive and progressive-relapsing multiple sclerosis. Study-level points and caveats: Included in a set of roughly five TRBV segments more frequent in patients than controls were TRBV5-6, TRBV5-1 and TRBV20-1.

Incorporated into the TCR beta cDNA libraries were unique molecular identifiers, which served to reduce PCR and sequencing biases. The authors obtained roughly 0.5 million cDNA molecules from around 0.96 to 9.9 million T cells. TCRdb fed the PCR reads into MiXCR, producing one record per CDR3 protein. The table has 650,000 to 850,000 distinct CDR3 sequences, about 53% seen once. The receptor was isolated from a girl between 10 and 17 years old with multiple sclerosis. The chain carries TRBV10-3 and TRBJ1-2; D possibly corresponds to TRBD1 (5 bases). The sample consisted of blood. CDR3 in amino acids: CATSRGFVDGYTF. The CDR3 bases are TGTGCCACCTCACGGGGGTTTGTGGATGGCTACACCTTC.